The present T cell receptor beta chain was sequenced within a study of beta chain features in type 1 diabetes. Study-wide results and caveats: VDJ junctions from type 1 diabetes patients carried fewer insertions and larger deletions.

Remarks on this clone: Its antigen is not identified.

Every isolated RNA sample was fully reverse transcribed, so sequencing captured expressed TCRB transcripts. The average read count of naive, central memory and regulatory T cell samples was about 3.57 million. Using immunoSEQ multiplex PCR, the repertoire was profiled, and TCRdb retains in-frame clones only, with some absent. The sample has 900,000 or so clones, roughly 17% seen once. The CDR3 is made up of 14 amino acids. V was pared by 5 bases and J by 8 bases, with 6 bases of the junction left unmatched. Germline lookup yields CDR1 ENHRY and CDR2 SYGVKD. Isolation of CD4+ naive, central memory, regulatory and stem cell-like memory cells was achieved by sorting via CD45RO/CCR7/CD25/CD127/CD95/CD27.

The source is a woman aged 18-29 years in good health. The chain is built from TRBV10-3 and TRBJ1-4, with 9 bases that match TRBD1. Sequenced input: naive CD4+ T cells from blood. CDR3 amino acids: CAISPGQGYEKLFF. In DNA form, the CDR3 reads TGTGCCATCAGTCCGGGACAGGGATACGAAAAACTGTTTTTT.